The 4 T cell receptor beta chains below come from one sample, sequenced in a study of identical twins (dated by TCRdb to between 2015 and 2016). Libraries were made using 5' RACE. The sample was run on an Illumina HiSeq 2000. TCRdb cleaned the public reads at Q25 with fastp, built clones with MiXCR and kept in-frame beta chains. Records with the same CDR3 protein are collapsed into one entry carrying the most frequent genes and DNA. The sample includes 690,000 or so distinct CDR3 sequences, with roughly 6.2% observed a single time. The ten largest clones take up about 1.8% of the sample. Material for sequencing was naive T cells sorted from blood. In light of the paper, this sample's cell subset or site label describes: cells isolated with a human naive T-cell isolation kit. The receptors were gathered from a man younger than 30 in good health.

V usage is TRBV25-1 and J usage is TRBJ2-1; D might be TRBD2 (7 bases). This CDR3 has 15 residues. Germline CDR1 MGHDK, CDR2 SYGVNS. The V end was cut by 4 bases, the J end by 6 bases, with 16 bases between. This CDR3 is CASSVGGRVGNEQFF. The CDR3 coding sequence is TGTGCCAGCAGTGTAGGGGGGAGGGTGGGCAATGAGCAGTTCTTC.

This clonotype was detected ten times or more. The gene calls are TRBV10-3 and TRBJ2-1, with 9 nucleotides matching TRBD2. The CDR3 sequence is 16 residues long. CDR1 ENHRY and CDR2 SYGVKD come from the germline V gene. The ends lost 3 bases at V and 5 bases at J; junction bases unmatched: 8. CDR3 DNA: TGTGCCATCAGTGATAGGCGAAGACTAGCGGACAATGAGCAGTTCTTC. This sequence encodes CAISDRRRLADNEQFF.

The table lists this clonotype with many counts. The chain has TRBV28 and TRBJ2-3, with TRBD2 as a possible D gene (7 bases). The CDR3 is made up of 15 amino acids. V shed 8 bases and J shed 4 bases, with 19 bases lying between them. Per the germline V gene, CDR1 is MDHEN and CDR2 is SYDVKM. The CDR3 sequence: CASRRGEGLADTQYF. The CDR3, as DNA: TGTGCCAGCCGAAGGGGGGAGGGCCTGGCAGATACGCAGTATTTT.

This clonotype has ten or more counts. V usage is TRBV20-1 and J usage is TRBJ1-6; 8 nucleotides align to TRBD1. CDR1 and CDR2 from the germline V gene are DFQATT and SNEGSKA (reference sequence). V gave up 1 base and J gave up 5 bases; unmatched junction bases: 7. The CDR3 totals 16 residues. The chain's CDR3 is CSARARTGNNNSPLHF. CDR3 bases: TGCAGTGCTAGAGCTAGGACAGGGAATAATAATTCACCCCTCCACTTT.